This T cell receptor beta chain was captured by sequencing in a study of blood T cell repertoires in COVID-19. The repertoire was sequenced with immunoSEQ multiplex PCR; TCRdb's copy has only in-frame clones and lacks some. The sample holds fewer than 120,000 clones, approximately 90% seen once. Germline-derived CDR1 and CDR2 are LNHDA and SQIVND (reference sequence). CDR3 size: 14 residues. V gave up 7 bases and J gave up 6 bases; unmatched junction bases: 6. Sequencing was performed on peripheral blood. The rearrangement links TRBV19 to TRBJ2-1; 10 positions match TRBD2. The sequence came from a woman aged 45-65 years with acute or convalescent COVID-19. The CDR3 bases are TGTGCCAGTATCAGAGTAGCGGGAGGCAATGAGCAGTTCTTC. It specifies CASIRVAGGNEQFF. The whole variable domain, remainder taken from reference TRBV19 and TRBJ2-1, is DGGITQSPKYLFRKEGQNVTLSCEQNLNHDAMYWYRQDPGQGLRLIYYSQIVNDFQKGDIAEGYSVSREKKESFPLTVTSAQKNPTAFYLCASIRVAGGNEQFFGPGTRLTVL.